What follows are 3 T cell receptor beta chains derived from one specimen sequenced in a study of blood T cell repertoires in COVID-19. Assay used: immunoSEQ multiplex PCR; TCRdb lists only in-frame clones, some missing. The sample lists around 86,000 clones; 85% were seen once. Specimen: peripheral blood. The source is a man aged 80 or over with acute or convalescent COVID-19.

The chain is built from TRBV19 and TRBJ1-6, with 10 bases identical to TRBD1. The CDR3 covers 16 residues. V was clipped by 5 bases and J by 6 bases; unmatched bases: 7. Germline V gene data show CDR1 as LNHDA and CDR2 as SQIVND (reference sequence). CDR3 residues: CASSPGTGEGNSPLHF. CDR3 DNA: TGTGCCAGTAGTCCTGGGACAGGGGAAGGTAATTCACCCCTCCACTTT.

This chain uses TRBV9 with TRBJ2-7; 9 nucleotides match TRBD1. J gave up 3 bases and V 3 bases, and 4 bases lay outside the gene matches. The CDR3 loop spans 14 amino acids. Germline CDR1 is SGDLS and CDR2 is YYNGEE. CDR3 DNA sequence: TGTGCCAGCAGCGCAGGGACAGGGATCTACGAGCAGTACTTC. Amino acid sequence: CASSAGTGIYEQYF.

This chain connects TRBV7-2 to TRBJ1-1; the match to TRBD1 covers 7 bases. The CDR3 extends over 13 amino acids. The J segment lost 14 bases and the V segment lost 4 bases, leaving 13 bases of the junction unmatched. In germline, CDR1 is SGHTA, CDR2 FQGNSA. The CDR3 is CASSSGQAQSLFF. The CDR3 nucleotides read TGTGCCAGCAGCTCCGGACAGGCCCAGAGTCTGTTCTTT.